These T cell receptor beta chains were read from a single sample in a study of cytomegalovirus exposure and HLA in healthy donors. Libraries were prepared by immunoSEQ multiplex PCR; TCRdb keeps only in-frame clonotypes and omits some of them. This sample has about 180,000 clones; about 72% occur once, and the top ten carry around 2.3%. What was sequenced was PBMCs. The source of these receptors is a human donor in good health. The CDR3 runs from the conserved cysteine through the conserved F or W. Each record gives: V gene, D gene, clone size, J gene, CDR3 protein, CDR3 DNA. The D gene is left open where the match is weak. Clone sizes are given selectively: once, few, many, or a class where the clone is expanded.

v_call: TRBV6-5
d_call: .
clone_size: .
j_call: TRBJ2-7
cdr3_aa: CASRLTGNYEQYF
cdr3_nt: TGTGCCAGCAGATTAACAGGGAACTACGAGCAGTACTTC

v_call: TRBV7-9
d_call: TRBD1
clone_size: once
j_call: TRBJ1-6
cdr3_aa: CASSLTGEISPLHF
cdr3_nt: TGTGCCAGCAGCTTGACAGGGGAGATTTCACCCCTCCACTTT

v_call: TRBV30
d_call: TRBD1
clone_size: once
j_call: TRBJ1-2
cdr3_aa: CAWQQGARGYTF
cdr3_nt: TGTGCCTGGCAACAGGGGGCGCGGGGCTACACCTTC

v_call: TRBV5-1
d_call: .
clone_size: few
j_call: TRBJ2-7
cdr3_aa: CASSTGGSSYEQYF
cdr3_nt: TGCGCCAGCAGCACCGGTGGGAGCTCCTACGAGCAGTACTTC

v_call: TRBV4-1
d_call: TRBD1
clone_size: .
j_call: TRBJ1-5
cdr3_aa: CASSQGERTGVRPQHF
cdr3_nt: TGCGCCAGCAGCCAAGGGGAGCGGACAGGGGTCCGGCCCCAGCATTTT

v_call: TRBV28
d_call: .
clone_size: .
j_call: TRBJ1-1
cdr3_aa: CASIIEGQGGTEAFF
cdr3_nt: TGTGCCAGCATAATAGAAGGGCAGGGAGGCACTGAAGCTTTCTTT

v_call: TRBV2
d_call: TRBD1
clone_size: .
j_call: TRBJ1-4
cdr3_aa: CASRGQGATNEKLFF
cdr3_nt: TGTGCCAGCAGGGGACAGGGGGCAACTAATGAAAAACTGTTTTTT

v_call: TRBV7-6
d_call: .
clone_size: .
j_call: TRBJ2-5
cdr3_aa: CASSLVDSQETQYF
cdr3_nt: TGTGCCAGCAGCTTAGTGGACAGCCAAGAGACCCAGTACTTC

v_call: TRBV13
d_call: .
clone_size: .
j_call: TRBJ1-1
cdr3_aa: CASSQLGGINTEAFF
cdr3_nt: TGTGCCAGCAGCCAATTGGGGGGGATAAACACTGAAGCTTTCTTT

v_call: TRBV2
d_call: TRBD2
clone_size: .
j_call: TRBJ2-1
cdr3_aa: CASTPGTSGGGNEQFF
cdr3_nt: TGTGCCAGTACGCCCGGGACTAGCGGGGGTGGGAATGAGCAGTTCTTC

v_call: TRBV5-4
d_call: TRBD1
clone_size: .
j_call: TRBJ1-4
cdr3_aa: CASSKTGLDEKLFF
cdr3_nt: TGTGCCAGCAGCAAGACAGGGTTGGATGAAAAACTGTTTTTT

v_call: TRBV7-6
d_call: .
clone_size: .
j_call: TRBJ2-1
cdr3_aa: CASSLSSYNEQFF
cdr3_nt: TGTGCCAGCAGCCTGAGCTCCTACAATGAGCAGTTCTTC

v_call: TRBV5-1
d_call: .
clone_size: .
j_call: TRBJ1-2
cdr3_aa: CASKPEWMVNPGYTF
cdr3_nt: TGCGCCAGCAAGCCGGAGTGGATGGTGAACCCTGGCTACACTTTC

v_call: TRBV9
d_call: TRBD1
clone_size: .
j_call: TRBJ2-1
cdr3_aa: CASSVGGQGLGEQFF
cdr3_nt: TGTGCCAGCAGCGTCGGGGGACAGGGACTCGGTGAGCAGTTCTTC

v_call: TRBV5-1
d_call: .
clone_size: .
j_call: TRBJ2-7
cdr3_aa: CASSPGTSTYEQYF
cdr3_nt: TGCGCCAGCAGCCCCGGGACATCTACCTACGAGCAGTACTTC